Below, 9 T cell receptor beta chains from the same sample are listed, as sequenced in a study of graft-versus-host responses after intestinal transplantation. Profiled with immunoSEQ multiplex PCR; TCRdb holds only in-frame clones, not every one. The sample gives 7,500 or so clones, around 23% of which show up once; 4% to 4.5% is in the top ten. The starting material was alloreactive CD4+ T cells from a mixed lymphocyte reaction culture, obtained before transplantation. The sample's subset: CFSE-low proliferating T cells sorted from approximately 6-day pre-transplant mixed lymphocyte reaction (GvH or HvG direction). The receptors were sampled from a human patient who was an organ donor for intestinal transplantation.

The V gene is TRBV28, the J gene TRBJ1-4; 8 nucleotides agree with TRBD1. The CDR3 is 15 residues long. V shed 2 bases and J 8 bases; nucleotides not matched to a gene: 7. The germline V gene encodes CDR1 MDHEN and CDR2 SYDVKM. The CDR3 is CASSLRTGMGEKLFF. CDR3 sequence (DNA): TGTGCCAGCAGTTTAAGGACAGGGATGGGCGAAAAACTGTTTTTT.

The sample holds many counts of this clone. This sequence joins TRBV6-5 and TRBJ2-7; D is uncertain. This CDR3 has 14 residues. Trimming cost V 0 bases and J 4 bases, with 10 bases left between them. Germline V CDR1 and CDR2: MNHEY, SVGAGI. CDR3 residues: CASSYSGLAYEQYF. Here the CDR3 DNA reads TGTGCCAGCAGTTACTCTGGGTTAGCTTACGAGCAGTACTTC.

The chain employs TRBV7-3 and TRBJ2-3; possible D gene TRBD1, 7 bases. CDR1 SGHTA and CDR2 FQGTGA come from the germline V gene. The CDR3 has 17 amino acids. With 5 bases removed from V and 0 bases from J, the gap between germline ends came to 18 bases. This CDR3 reads CASSPRRGPLSTDTQYF. The CDR3 DNA is TGTGCCAGCAGCCCCCGGAGGGGGCCCCTTAGCACAGATACGCAGTATTTT.

The chain combines TRBV28 with TRBJ2-6, with D perhaps being TRBD1 or TRBD2 (6 bases each). V was cut by 2 bases and J by 4 bases, with 12 bases left in between. This CDR3 is built from 16 residues. CDR1 and CDR2 (germline): MDHEN, SYDVKM. CDR3 sequence (DNA): TGTGCCAGCAGTTTAGGAGGGGGGCTCGGGGCCAACGTCCTGACTTTC. It codes for CASSLGGGLGANVLTF.

The gene calls are TRBV7-9 and TRBJ1-1; maybe TRBD1 (5 bases). This CDR3 contains 14 residues. Trimming took off 5 bases at V and 1 base at J, with 11 bases between the two ends. CDR1 and CDR2 from the germline V gene are SEHNR and FQNEAQ (reference sequence). The chain's CDR3 is CASSLGRTNTEAFF. CDR3 nucleotides: TGTGCCAGCAGCCTGGGACGAACGAACACTGAAGCTTTCTTT.

As DNA, the CDR3 is TGCGCCAGCAGCTTGACGGGCTCCGGGGTCGGGGAGCTGTTTTTT. Translating it yields CASSLTGSGVGELFF. The V call is TRBV5-1, the J call TRBJ2-2; D is perhaps TRBD2 (5 bases). Per the germline V gene, CDR1 is SGHRS and CDR2 is YFSETQ. V was clipped by 1 base and J by 7 bases, with 14 bases between them. This CDR3 is 15 amino acids long.

This chain uses TRBV30 with TRBJ1-1, with D possibly being TRBD1 (6 bases). CDR1 is GTSNPN and CDR2 is SVGIG in the germline V gene (reference sequence). The CDR3 totals 15 residues. V lost 3 bases, J lost 0 bases, and 14 bases lay in between. The CDR3 bases are TGTGCCTGGAGCCATGGGGGACATATGAACACTGAAGCTTTCTTT. Translating it yields CAWSHGGHMNTEAFF.

In its sample, this clone was seen a few times. CDR3 loop: CASSVVPTSGGYNEQFF. Written as DNA, the CDR3 is TGTGCCAGCAGCGTAGTTCCCACTAGCGGGGGATACAATGAGCAGTTCTTC. The chain joins TRBV9 to TRBJ2-1; 11 nucleotides align to TRBD2. The CDR3 contains 17 residues. Germline V CDR1 and CDR2: SGDLS, YYNGEE. V was pared by 0 bases and J by 4 bases, with 6 bases of the junction left unmatched.

By sample share, this clone is medium-sized (0.01 to 0.1%). V gene TRBV6-1 combines with J gene TRBJ1-5; D may be TRBD1 (5 bases). Trimming removed 2 bases from V and 7 bases from J, with 9 bases in between. CDR1 and CDR2 (germline): MNHNS, SASEGT. CDR3 length equals 13 residues. CDR3 sequence (DNA): TGTGCCAGCAGTGAACAGGGAGGGCAGCCCCAGCATTTT. It translates to CASSEQGGQPQHF.